These 5 T cell receptor beta chains originate from one sample sequenced in a study of blood T cell repertoires in COVID-19. Some clones are missing from TCRdb's copy, which holds only in-frame ones; the method was immunoSEQ multiplex PCR. The profile shows tens of thousands of clones, around three quarters of them singletons. The sample comprised peripheral blood. The source of these receptors is a human donor in a cohort sampled during active COVID-19.

The V gene is TRBV7-9, the J gene TRBJ2-7; D is possibly TRBD2 (5 bases). This CDR3 contains 14 residues. Germline CDR1 reads SEHNR; CDR2 reads FQNEAQ (reference sequence). Trimming pared 5 bases from V and 2 bases from J, leaving 13 bases between. The DNA for the CDR3 is TGTGCCAGCAGCGCGAACGGGGAGCCCTACGAGCAGTACTTC. It encodes CASSANGEPYEQYF. Full variable domain (rest looked up from reference TRBV7-9 and TRBJ2-7): DTGVSQNPRHKITKRGQNVTFRCDPISEHNRLYWYRQTLGQGPEFLTYFQNEAQLEKSRLLSDRFSAERPKGSFSTLEIQRTEQGDSAMYLCASSANGEPYEQYFGPGTRLTVT.

The CDR3 loop reads CASSFAQGNTGELFF. Written as DNA, the CDR3 is TGTGCCAGCAGCTTCGCCCAGGGGAACACCGGGGAGCTGTTTTTT. The rearrangement links TRBV11-2 to TRBJ2-2, with D possibly matching TRBD1 (5 bases). Germline lookup yields CDR1 SGHAT and CDR2 FQNNGV. The V end lost 3 bases, the J end lost 1 base, and 9 bases lay between the germline ends. The length of the CDR3 is 15 residues.

The rearrangement joins TRBV6-6 to TRBJ2-5; TRBD2 matches at 7 bases. The CDR3 length is 15 residues. CDR1 is MNHNY, CDR2 SVGAGI, per germline (reference sequence). The V and J ends lost 6 bases and 9 bases, in that order; junction bases with no gene match: 16. This CDR3 reads CASSQNRGRGEAQYF. In nucleotides, the CDR3 is TGTGCCAGCAGCCAAAATCGGGGCCGGGGGGAGGCCCAGTACTTC.

The genes are TRBV15 and TRBJ2-7, with 9 nucleotides matching TRBD2. The CDR3 runs to 16 residues. J gave up 2 bases and V 1 base, and 6 bases lay outside the gene matches. CDR1 LNHNV and CDR2 YYDKDF come from the germline V gene (reference sequence). CDR3 sequence (DNA): TGTGCCACCAGCAGAGGTGTAGGCGGGAGGGCCTACGAGCAGTACTTC. It yields the protein CATSRGVGGRAYEQYF.

This chain joins TRBV27 and TRBJ1-3; D perhaps matches TRBD1 (6 bases). Germline V lookup: CDR1 MNHEY, CDR2 SMNVEV (reference sequence). V was pared by 6 bases and J by 0 bases, with 12 bases between. The CDR3 covers 15 residues. CDR3 coding DNA: TGTGCCAGCAGGGACAGCGAACGCTCTGGAAACACCATATATTTT. Translated: CASRDSERSGNTIYF.